The source of this T cell receptor beta chain is a study of Tregs in tolerant kidney transplant recipients. Here immunoSEQ multiplex PCR was the method, and the copy in TCRdb shows in-frame clones only, minus some. The repertoire holds 55,000 to 70,000 clones, with approximately 85% as singletons. Germline CDR1 and CDR2: SGDLS and YYNGEE. The CDR3 has 14 amino acids. V was shortened by 4 bases and J by 2 bases, with 12 bases between the two germline ends. The study, taken as a whole, reports: Activated donor B cell expansion appeared to reveal the most relevant donor-specific TCRbeta repertoire.

This clone was recorded a few times. Its antigen is as yet unknown. The rearrangement joins TRBV9 to TRBJ2-5; the D call may be TRBD1 or TRBD2 (5 bases each). This TCR came from a human donor who received a combined kidney and bone marrow transplant. Sequencing was performed on Tregs from blood, taken before the transplant. DNA of the CDR3: TGTGCCAGCAGCTACTCGGGGCAGCAAGAGACCCAGTACTTC. It yields the protein CASSYSGQQETQYF.